This TCR beta chain was recovered during a study of T cell responses to AZD1222 COVID-19 vaccine. Study-wide findings and caveats: Clonal diversity was possibly underestimated, and white British individuals and females predominated among donors. Recipients of AZD1222 seropositive at baseline numbered only 6 or 7. Close to half of spike-specific TCRs reportedly recognize unmutated variant regions.

V lost 6 bases and J 2 bases, leaving 12 bases between the germline ends. The CDR3 has 14 amino acids. CDR1 and CDR2 from the germline V gene are SGHKS and YYEKEE (reference sequence). On this clone itself: Antigen: not known.

The repertoire was sequenced with immunoSEQ multiplex PCR; TCRdb's copy has only in-frame clones and lacks some. Altogether approximately 150,000 clones are present, approximately 90% being singletons, with the ten largest covering 4.4%. The source material was peripheral blood, sampled on day 0 of AZD1222 vaccination. The TCR comes from an adult in good health. The chain links TRBV5-5 to TRBJ2-1, with D uncertain. CDR3 loop: CASIRTVPYNEQFF. The CDR3 DNA is TGTGCCAGCATCCGGACGGTGCCCTACAATGAGCAGTTCTTC.